The 3 T cell receptor beta chains given below trace back to one sample, sequenced in a study of blood T cell repertoires in COVID-19. Produced via immunoSEQ multiplex PCR; TCRdb's table is partial and in-frame only. The sample holds some 220,000 clones, around 80% seen once. What was sequenced was peripheral blood. The receptors shown here come from a woman between 65 and 79 years old with acute or convalescent COVID-19.

The genes are TRBV11-3 and TRBJ2-5; TRBD1 might be the D (7 bases). This CDR3 contains 13 residues. Per germline, CDR1 SGHNT and CDR2 YENEEA. Trimming removed 5 bases at V and 2 bases at J, with 9 bases between. CDR3 sequence reads: CASSAGQQETQYF. The CDR3 DNA follows: TGTGCCAGCAGCGCGGGACAGCAAGAGACCCAGTACTTC.

CDR3 amino acids: CAWSGQGGATQYF. The CDR3 nucleotides are TGTGCCTGGAGTGGACAGGGGGGGGCGACCCAGTACTTC. The chain joins TRBV30 to TRBJ2-5, with TRBD1 identical over 9 bases. This CDR3 spans 13 amino acids. Germline V gene data show CDR1 as GTSNPN and CDR2 as SVGIG (reference sequence). Trimming took 1 base from V and 7 from J; bases not matched to a gene: 4.

The V call is TRBV5-6, the J call TRBJ1-5; TRBD1 matches 8 bases. The germline CDR1 and CDR2 sequences are SGHDT and YYEEEE. CDR3 length equals 14 residues. Trimming took 6 bases from V and 5 from J; bases not matched to a gene: 7. The CDR3 spells CASTLGQGDQPQHF. The CDR3 DNA reads TGTGCCAGCACCCTAGGACAGGGCGATCAGCCCCAGCATTTT.